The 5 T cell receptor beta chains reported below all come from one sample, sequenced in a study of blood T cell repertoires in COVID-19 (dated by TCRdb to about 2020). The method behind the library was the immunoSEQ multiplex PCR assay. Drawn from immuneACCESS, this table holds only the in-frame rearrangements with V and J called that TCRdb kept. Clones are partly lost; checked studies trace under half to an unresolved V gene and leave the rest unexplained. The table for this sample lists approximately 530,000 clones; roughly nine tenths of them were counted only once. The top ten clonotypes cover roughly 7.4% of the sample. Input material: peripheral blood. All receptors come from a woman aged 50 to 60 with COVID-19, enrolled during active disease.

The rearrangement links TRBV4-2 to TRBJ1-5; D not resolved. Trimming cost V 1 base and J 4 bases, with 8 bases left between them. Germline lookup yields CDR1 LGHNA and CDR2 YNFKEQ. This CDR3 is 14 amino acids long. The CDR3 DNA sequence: TGTGCCAGCAGCCAAGTTCAGGAAAATCAGCCCCAGCATTTT. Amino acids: CASSQVQENQPQHF.

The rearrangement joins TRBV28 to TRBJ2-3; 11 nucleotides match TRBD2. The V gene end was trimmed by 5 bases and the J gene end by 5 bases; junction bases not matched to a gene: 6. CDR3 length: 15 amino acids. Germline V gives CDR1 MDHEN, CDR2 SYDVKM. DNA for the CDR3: TGTGCCAGCAGTCTTAGCGGGGGGGCGAAAGATACGCAGTATTTT. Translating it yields CASSLSGGAKDTQYF.

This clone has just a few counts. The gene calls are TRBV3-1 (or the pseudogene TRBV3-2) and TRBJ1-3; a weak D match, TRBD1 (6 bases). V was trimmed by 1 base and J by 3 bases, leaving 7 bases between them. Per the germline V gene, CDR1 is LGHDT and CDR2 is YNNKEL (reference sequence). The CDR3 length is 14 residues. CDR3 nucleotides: TGTGCCAGCAGCCAAGTCAGGGGTGGAAACACCATATATTTT. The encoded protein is CASSQVRGGNTIYF.

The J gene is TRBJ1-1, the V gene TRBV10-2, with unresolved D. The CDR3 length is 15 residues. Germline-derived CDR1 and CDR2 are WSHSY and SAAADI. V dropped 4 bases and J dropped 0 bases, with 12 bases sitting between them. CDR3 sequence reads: CASSGRREMNTEAFF. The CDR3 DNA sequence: TGCGCCAGCAGTGGGAGGAGGGAGATGAACACTGAAGCTTTCTTT.

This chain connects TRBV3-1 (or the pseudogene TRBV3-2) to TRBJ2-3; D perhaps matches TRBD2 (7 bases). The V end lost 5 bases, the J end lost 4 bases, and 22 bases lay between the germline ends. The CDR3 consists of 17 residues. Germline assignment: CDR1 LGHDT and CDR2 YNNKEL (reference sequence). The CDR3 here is CASSVALGGGISDTQYF. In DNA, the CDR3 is TGTGCCAGCAGCGTAGCCTTGGGGGGGGGCATTTCAGATACGCAGTATTTT.